The 2 T cell receptor beta chains below were found in one sample sequenced in a study of blood T cell repertoires in COVID-19. The data were produced by immunoSEQ multiplex PCR, yet TCRdb's version contains in-frame clones alone and is incomplete. The profile shows roughly 150,000 clones, around four fifths of them singletons. Sample: peripheral blood. The receptors originated from a man between 65 and 80 years old with acute or convalescent COVID-19.

The CDR3 loop is CASSPAGRENTEAFF. CDR3 bases: TGTGCCAGCAGCCCGGCAGGCCGCGAGAACACTGAAGCTTTCTTT. The chain recombines TRBV5-4 with TRBJ1-1; D gene uncertain. Trimming pared 4 bases from V and 1 base from J, leaving 14 bases between. Germline loops: CDR1 SGHNT, CDR2 YYREEE (reference sequence). CDR3 length: 15 residues.

The gene calls are TRBV30 and TRBJ2-1; TRBD2 matches at 9 bases. The trim removed 3 bases at V and 4 bases at J, leaving 4 bases unmatched. The CDR3 covers 14 residues. The V gene's germline CDR1 is GTSNPN and CDR2 SVGIG (reference sequence). CDR3 sequence reads: CAWSRLAVYNEQFF. The DNA for the CDR3 is TGTGCCTGGAGCCGACTAGCGGTATACAATGAGCAGTTCTTC.